This T cell receptor (beta chain) appears in the sequencing data of a study of neurological immune-mediated disorders. This clonotype was counted at least ten times. The CDR3 is 13 amino acids. The germline V gene encodes CDR1 SGHRS and CDR2 YFSETQ. The ends were cut back, 1 base at V and 5 bases at J, with 9 bases in the middle. Synthesis of cDNA was accomplished via 5'RACE employing 10-nucleotide random UMIs. TCRdb processed the 5' RACE reads anew with MiXCR; each CDR3 protein has one entry. The sample contains about 62,000 distinct CDR3 sequences, 3.5% to 4.5% of which appear only once. The receptor was derived from a woman aged 45 to 65 with multiple sclerosis. Sequenced input: PBMCs. This sequence joins TRBV5-1 and TRBJ2-5; D gene ambiguous. The CDR3 protein is CASSLNQRETQYF. CDR3 nucleotide sequence: TGCGCCAGCAGCTTGAATCAACGGGAGACCCAGTACTTC.